The 22 T cell receptor beta chains below were found in one sample sequenced in a study of glioma-infiltrating T cells after dendritic cell vaccination. Here immunoSEQ multiplex PCR was the method, and the copy in TCRdb shows in-frame clones only, minus some. The table includes some 70,000 clones, under 90% detected once. The sample was blood, taken before dendritic cell vaccination. The receptors were gathered from a human donor with glioblastoma.

The genes are TRBV5-8 and TRBJ2-5; D perhaps matches TRBD2 (6 bases). Germline lookup yields CDR1 SGHTS and CDR2 YDEGEE. The CDR3 runs to 15 residues. Trimming took 4 bases from V and 5 from J, leaving 18 bases between them. CDR3 coding DNA: TGTGCCAGCAGCGGGGGGAGTAACCTGAGGGAGACCCAGTACTTC. Protein: CASSGGSNLRETQYF.

The chain is built from TRBV19 and TRBJ1-1; D gene unclear. V dropped 1 base and J dropped 6 bases, with 18 bases sitting between them. Per the germline V gene, CDR1 is LNHDA and CDR2 is SQIVND (reference sequence). The CDR3 sequence is 16 residues long. Here the CDR3 reads CASSIGAGGWAAEAFF. The CDR3, as DNA: TGTGCCAGTAGTATAGGGGCAGGAGGGTGGGCGGCTGAAGCTTTCTTT.

This clone has just a few counts. The CDR3 DNA follows: TGTGCCAGCAGCTTTGGAGAAAACACCGGGGAGCTGTTTTTT. Translating gives CASSFGENTGELFF. The chain couples TRBV7-9 to TRBJ2-2, with D unresolved. This CDR3 is 14 amino acids long. Looked up from germline, CDR1 is SEHNR and CDR2 is FQNEAQ (reference sequence). The V end was cut by 3 bases, the J end by 2 bases, with 7 bases between.

The CDR3 here is CASSVETGALGIQYF. The CDR3 coding sequence is TGTGCCAGCAGCGTGGAGACAGGGGCCCTAGGCATTCAGTACTTC. The chain joins TRBV9 to TRBJ2-4; 8 bases are shared with TRBD1. Germline CDR1 and CDR2: SGDLS and YYNGEE. The CDR3 is made up of 15 amino acids. J lost 9 bases, V lost 2 bases, and 10 bases had no gene match.

This clone was observed a few times. The rearrangement joins TRBV2 to TRBJ1-1, with D possibly TRBD1 on 6 matching bases. Germline V gene sequence: CDR1 SNHLY, CDR2 FYNNEI. CDR3 length: 13 amino acids. V was trimmed by 6 bases and J by 1 base, leaving 9 bases between them. The CDR3 spells CASRAGQNTEAFF. CDR3 nucleotide sequence: TGTGCCAGCAGAGCGGGACAGAACACTGAAGCTTTCTTT. Based on the CDR3 plus reference TRBV2 and TRBJ1-1, the full variable domain is EPEVTQTPSHQVTQMGQEVILRCVPISNHLYFYWYRQILGQKVEFLVSFYNNEISEKSEIFDDQFSVERPDGSNFTLKIRSTKLEDSAMYFCASRAGQNTEAFFGQGTRLTVV.

The rearrangement uses TRBV7-2 and TRBJ1-1; no clear D gene. The V and J ends lost 5 bases and 3 bases respectively, with 10 bases between them. The CDR3 length is 13 residues. Germline CDR1 is SGHTA and CDR2 is FQGNSA. The DNA for the CDR3 is TGTGCCAGCAGCCGTAGAACAGACACTGAAGCTTTCTTT. Translating it yields CASSRRTDTEAFF.

The chain uses TRBV27 and TRBJ1-4; D may be TRBD1 (5 bases). Germline V gives CDR1 MNHEY, CDR2 SMNVEV (reference sequence). CDR3 length equals 16 residues. Trimming shortened V by 5 bases and J by 4 bases, and 17 bases separated the two germline ends. Written as DNA, the CDR3 is TGTGCCAGCAGTGACAGTCCTAGCGTGGGTAATGAAAAACTGTTTTTT. Protein product: CASSDSPSVGNEKLFF.

The gene calls are TRBV5-5 and TRBJ2-7; D possibly corresponds to TRBD1 (5 bases). Trimming took off 0 bases at V and 0 bases at J, with 7 bases between the two ends. Germline V lookup: CDR1 SGHKS, CDR2 YYEKEE (reference sequence). The CDR3 consists of 14 residues. CDR3 loop: CASSLEQDSYEQYF. CDR3 nucleotides: TGTGCCAGCAGCTTGGAACAGGACTCCTACGAGCAGTACTTC.

This clone was detected a few times. The V gene is TRBV19, the J gene TRBJ1-2; D is uncertain. The germline V gene encodes CDR1 LNHDA and CDR2 SQIVND (reference sequence). The CDR3 covers 13 residues. V was cut by 3 bases and J by 4 bases, with 9 bases left in between. The CDR3: CASSMEVSYGYTF. For the CDR3, the DNA is TGTGCCAGTAGTATGGAGGTCTCCTATGGCTACACCTTC. Full variable domain (remainder filled in from reference TRBV19 and TRBJ1-2): DGGITQSPKYLFRKEGQNVTLSCEQNLNHDAMYWYRQDPGQGLRLIYYSQIVNDFQKGDIAEGYSVSREKKESFPLTVTSAQKNPTAFYLCASSMEVSYGYTFGSGTRLTVV.

The chain uses TRBV5-1 and TRBJ2-7; D possibly corresponds to TRBD1 (6 bases). Trimming removed 4 bases at V and 3 bases at J, with 11 bases between. CDR3 length equals 13 residues. CDR1 and CDR2 (germline): SGHRS, YFSETQ. The CDR3 region is CASSPGTLYEQYF. As DNA, the CDR3 is TGCGCCAGCAGCCCAGGGACACTCTACGAGCAGTACTTC.

The genes are TRBV30 and TRBJ1-5; no clear D gene. Per the germline V gene, CDR1 is GTSNPN and CDR2 is SVGIG (reference sequence). The V and J ends lost 3 bases and 0 bases respectively, with 6 bases between them. The CDR3 runs to 13 residues. This CDR3 is CAWRAHSNQPQHF. CDR3 DNA: TGTGCCTGGAGAGCTCATAGCAATCAGCCCCAGCATTTT.

This clone occurred once. This chain joins TRBV7-2 and TRBJ2-5; no firm D call. Trimming stripped 2 bases from V and 5 bases from J, with 6 bases between. The CDR3 spans 12 residues. Germline CDR1 and CDR2: SGHTA and FQGNSA. CDR3 sequence: CASSLIPETQYF. For the CDR3, the DNA is TGTGCCAGCAGCTTAATTCCGGAGACCCAGTACTTC.

The chain recombines TRBV11-2 with TRBJ2-2; a weak D match, TRBD2 (5 bases). CDR3 length equals 16 residues. The V gene's germline CDR1 is SGHAT and CDR2 FQNNGV. The V and J ends lost 7 bases and 2 bases respectively, with 17 bases between them. DNA of the CDR3: TGTGCCAGCACCCTCGGTGCGGGCTTAAACACCGGGGAGCTGTTTTTT. This codes for CASTLGAGLNTGELFF.

This sequence joins TRBV29-1 and TRBJ2-3; D ambiguous. Trimming took 2 bases from V and 1 from J, leaving 16 bases between them. The CDR3 covers 16 residues. Per germline, CDR1 SQVTM and CDR2 ANQGSEA. The CDR3 DNA sequence: TGCAGCGTTGAATCGGGTGCAGAGTGGGGCACAGATACGCAGTATTTT. Protein product: CSVESGAEWGTDTQYF.

This chain uses TRBV2 with TRBJ2-6; 7 bases line up with TRBD1. CDR3 length: 16 amino acids. Trimming at V came to 6 bases and at J to 4 bases, leaving 9 bases not matched to a gene. CDR1 and CDR2 (germline): SNHLY, FYNNEI. CDR3 DNA sequence: TGTGCCAGCAGCACCGACAGGGCGGCCGGGGCCAACGTCCTGACTTTC. Its protein is CASSTDRAAGANVLTF.

This sequence joins TRBV27 and TRBJ2-1; no clear D. CDR3 length: 14 residues. V lost 6 bases and J 1 base, leaving 10 bases between the germline ends. Germline CDR1 reads MNHEY; CDR2 reads SMNVEV (reference sequence). The CDR3 sequence is CASRKQLSYNEQFF. The DNA for the CDR3 is TGTGCCAGCAGGAAACAGCTTTCCTACAATGAGCAGTTCTTC.

The chain has TRBV27 and TRBJ1-1; D is perhaps TRBD1 (6 bases). V lost 8 bases and J lost 10, with 20 bases in between. The CDR3 runs 13 residues. Per germline, CDR1 MNHEY and CDR2 SMNVEV (reference sequence). CDR3 in DNA: TGTGCCAGCGGCCAGACAGGCCGTCCGTCAGCTTTCTTT. Translating it yields CASGQTGRPSAFF.

Notes on this clone: The same CDR3 is also encoded by other DNA sequences in this sample. This chain joins TRBV6-1 and TRBJ1-6, with TRBD1 as a possible D gene (6 bases). V was pared by 0 bases and J by 5 bases, with 8 bases between. The CDR3 runs 15 residues. Looked up from germline, CDR1 is MNHNS and CDR2 is SASEGT. The CDR3 loop reads CASSEARGDNSPLHF. CDR3 DNA: TGTGCCAGCAGTGAAGCCAGGGGAGATAATTCACCCCTCCACTTT.

This chain joins TRBV27 and TRBJ1-5, with D perhaps matching TRBD1 (5 bases). Trimming stripped 6 bases from V and 7 bases from J, with 16 bases between. CDR1 is MNHEY and CDR2 is SMNVEV in the germline V gene (reference sequence). The CDR3 consists of 14 residues. The CDR3 DNA is TGTGCCAGCAGACCCTCCGGGTACAGGCAGCCCCAGCATTTT. It yields the protein CASRPSGYRQPQHF.

Comment on this clone: At one boundary the junction diverges from the germline segment, which might be a read error. The J gene is TRBJ2-5, the V gene TRBV7-7; possible D gene TRBD2, 7 bases. In germline, CDR1 is SSHAT, CDR2 FNYEAQ (reference sequence). The CDR3 runs 14 residues. The CDR3 protein is CASSLGGGQETQYF. The DNA of the CDR3 is TGTGCTAGCAGCTTAGGGGGGGGACAAGAGACCCAGTACTTC.

This clone was counted many times. The V call is TRBV10-2, the J call TRBJ2-1; a possible D gene is TRBD2 (6 bases). The CDR3 sequence is 16 residues long. The germline V gene has CDR1 WSHSY and CDR2 SAAADI. The germline V and J ends were trimmed by 6 bases and 6 bases, with 21 bases remaining between them. The CDR3 DNA sequence: TGCGCCAGCAGATGGACTACACCCGTTTGGGGCAATGAGCAGTTCTTC. Translating it yields CASRWTTPVWGNEQFF.

The rearrangement links TRBV10-3 to TRBJ1-5; D not certain. Germline V gene sequence: CDR1 ENHRY, CDR2 SYGVKD. The ends were cut back, 4 bases at V and 4 bases at J, with 8 bases in the middle. The CDR3 runs 13 residues. In DNA, the CDR3 is TGTGCCATCAGTGGGGGAGAGAATCAGCCCCAGCATTTT. Amino acid sequence: CAISGGENQPQHF.